These T cell receptor beta chains were read from a single sample in a study of blood T cell repertoires in COVID-19. Sequencing used immunoSEQ multiplex PCR; TCRdb keeps in-frame clones, though not all of them. The sample records some 120,000 clones, around 87% being singletons. Sequencing used peripheral blood. The receptors were sampled from a woman aged 60-75 years with acute or convalescent COVID-19. The CDR3 runs from the conserved cysteine through the conserved F or W. Fields, in order: J gene, V gene, clone size, D gene, CDR3 protein, CDR3 DNA. D genes are given only for firm matches. Where a row states a size, it is once, few, many or the class of an expanded clone; other rows omit it.

j_gene: TRBJ1-2
v_gene: TRBV19
abundance: once
d_gene: -
CDR3aa: CASSTPEGRINYGYTF
CDR3nt: TGTGCCAGTAGTACTCCGGAGGGAAGGATCAACTATGGCTACACCTTC

j_gene: TRBJ2-1
v_gene: TRBV12-5
abundance: -
d_gene: TRBD1
CDR3aa: CASGLGQGYNEQFF
CDR3nt: TGTGCTAGTGGTTTGGGACAGGGCTACAATGAGCAGTTCTTC

j_gene: TRBJ2-5
v_gene: TRBV5-8
abundance: -
d_gene: TRBD1
CDR3aa: CASSLGTGQETQYF
CDR3nt: TGTGCCAGCAGCTTGGGGACAGGGCAAGAGACCCAGTACTTC

j_gene: TRBJ1-2
v_gene: TRBV28
abundance: -
d_gene: -
CDR3aa: CASSSGTYHNYGYTF
CDR3nt: TGTGCCAGCAGTTCGGGAACTTACCATAACTATGGCTACACCTTC

j_gene: TRBJ1-2
v_gene: TRBV2
abundance: -
d_gene: -
CDR3aa: CARGGTEASTGYTF
CDR3nt: TGTGCCAGGGGCGGGACGGAGGCTTCTACTGGCTACACCTTC

j_gene: TRBJ1-1
v_gene: TRBV6-5
abundance: few
d_gene: -
CDR3aa: CASSWGGLGTEAFF
CDR3nt: TGTGCCAGCAGTTGGGGGGGGTTGGGCACTGAAGCTTTCTTT

j_gene: TRBJ2-1
v_gene: TRBV4-2
abundance: -
d_gene: -
CDR3aa: CASSQERQFSYNEQFF
CDR3nt: TGTGCCAGCAGCCAAGAGAGGCAGTTCTCCTACAATGAGCAGTTCTTC

j_gene: TRBJ1-3
v_gene: TRBV9
abundance: -
d_gene: TRBD1
CDR3aa: CASSLTGGGNTIYF
CDR3nt: TGTGCCAGCAGTCTTACAGGGGGAGGAAACACCATATATTTT

j_gene: TRBJ2-3
v_gene: TRBV5-4
abundance: once
d_gene: -
CDR3aa: CASRRDLATDTQYF
CDR3nt: TGTGCCAGCAGGAGGGACTTAGCGACAGATACGCAGTATTTT

j_gene: TRBJ1-4
v_gene: TRBV27
abundance: -
d_gene: TRBD1
CDR3aa: CASSTTGINEKLFF
CDR3nt: TGTGCCAGCAGTACGACAGGGATTAATGAAAAACTGTTTTTT

j_gene: TRBJ1-1
v_gene: TRBV15
abundance: -
d_gene: TRBD1
CDR3aa: CATSKAGTANTEAFF
CDR3nt: TGTGCCACCAGCAAGGCCGGGACAGCTAACACTGAAGCTTTCTTT

j_gene: TRBJ1-1
v_gene: TRBV28
abundance: -
d_gene: TRBD1
CDR3aa: CASSSGGGLNTEAFF
CDR3nt: TGTGCCAGCAGTTCCGGAGGGGGCTTGAACACTGAAGCTTTCTTT

j_gene: TRBJ1-2
v_gene: TRBV6-5
abundance: -
d_gene: -
CDR3aa: CASSRQADYGYTF
CDR3nt: TGTGCCAGCAGTAGACAGGCGGATTATGGCTACACCTTC

j_gene: TRBJ1-3
v_gene: TRBV5-1
abundance: -
d_gene: -
CDR3aa: CASSAETGRAGNTIYF
CDR3nt: TGCGCCAGCAGCGCAGAAACAGGGCGCGCTGGAAACACCATATATTTT

j_gene: TRBJ2-1
v_gene: TRBV19
abundance: -
d_gene: TRBD2
CDR3aa: CASSFLPGLAGPNEQFF
CDR3nt: TGTGCCAGTAGCTTCTTACCTGGACTAGCGGGGCCAAATGAGCAGTTCTTC

j_gene: TRBJ1-2
v_gene: TRBV19
abundance: -
d_gene: -
CDR3aa: CASSLHYGYTF
CDR3nt: TGTGCCAGTAGCCTCCACTATGGCTACACCTTC

j_gene: TRBJ2-3
v_gene: TRBV18
abundance: -
d_gene: -
CDR3aa: CASSPFGQPSDTQYF
CDR3nt: TGTGCCAGCTCCCCCTTCGGACAGCCCTCAGATACGCAGTATTTT